These 13 T cell receptor beta chains were sequenced from one sample in a study of blood T cell repertoires in COVID-19. Repertoires were generated with immunoSEQ multiplex PCR, while TCRdb's copy carries only in-frame clones and drops some. This table has about 200,000 clones, 80% appearing once. Input material: peripheral blood. The receptors were sampled from a man between 60 and 75 years old with acute or convalescent COVID-19.

This clone was detected only a few times. V gene TRBV10-3 combines with J gene TRBJ2-1; maybe TRBD2 (6 bases). CDR3 size: 12 residues. Germline V lookup: CDR1 ENHRY, CDR2 SYGVKD. The V and J ends lost 3 bases and 9 bases respectively, with 9 bases between them. CDR3 DNA: TGTGCCATCAGTGAAGCGGGTCGTGAGCAGTTCTTC. Amino acid sequence: CAISEAGREQFF.

The chain joins TRBV10-2 to TRBJ1-1; TRBD1 might be the D (5 bases). This CDR3 contains 13 residues. Germline CDR1 is WSHSY and CDR2 is SAAADI. The V end was cut by 5 bases, the J end by 11 bases, with 18 bases between. CDR3 in amino acids: CASSIRGEGEAFF. The CDR3 DNA is TGCGCCAGCAGTATACGAGGGGAGGGTGAGGCTTTCTTT.

The chain employs TRBV24-1 and TRBJ1-1; the D is unclear. Looked up from germline, CDR1 is KGHDR and CDR2 is SFDVKD. This CDR3 is 13 amino acids long. The V end lost 11 bases, the J end lost 0 bases, and 12 bases lay between the germline ends. The CDR3 loop is CASRGGLNTEAFF. DNA for the CDR3: TGTGCCAGCCGCGGCGGCCTGAACACTGAAGCTTTCTTT.

The J gene is TRBJ1-1, the V gene TRBV12-5; possibly TRBD1 for D (6 bases). CDR1 and CDR2 (germline): LGHNT, FRNRAP. Trimming cost V 6 bases and J 0 bases, with 14 bases left between them. This CDR3 has 15 residues. The CDR3 bases are TGTGCTAGTGGACAGGGTGCCCTCATGAACACTGAAGCTTTCTTT. Its translation is CASGQGALMNTEAFF.

The genes are TRBV27 and TRBJ1-4; D may be TRBD1 (6 bases). Germline V gives CDR1 MNHEY, CDR2 SMNVEV (reference sequence). This CDR3 is built from 16 residues. The ends were cut back, 3 bases at V and 0 bases at J, with 11 bases in the middle. CDR3 sequence reads: CASSLAGAATNEKLFF. CDR3 in DNA: TGTGCCAGCAGTTTGGCAGGGGCTGCAACTAATGAAAAACTGTTTTTT.

This clone has more than one count but fewer than ten. CDR3 sequence (DNA): TGTGCCAGCAGCCCAGACTACTACGAGCAGTACTTC. This encodes CASSPDYYEQYF. The chain is built from TRBV3-1 (or the pseudogene TRBV3-2) and TRBJ2-7, with D possibly being TRBD2 (5 bases). Trimming took off 4 bases at V and 3 bases at J, with 7 bases between the two ends. Germline CDR1 LGHDT, CDR2 YNNKEL (reference sequence). There are 12 residues in the CDR3.

The V and J genes are TRBV7-9 and TRBJ2-3; D ambiguous. Trimming stripped 1 base from V and 4 bases from J, with 6 bases between. The CDR3 is 13 amino acids. Germline V CDR1 and CDR2: SEHNR, FQNEAQ (reference sequence). Here the CDR3 DNA reads TGTGCCAGCAGCTTAGATCAGTCAGATACGCAGTATTTT. It codes for CASSLDQSDTQYF.

The V and J genes are TRBV4-3 and TRBJ1-2; 7 nucleotides line up with TRBD1. The germline CDR1 and CDR2 sequences are LGHNA and YSLEER. The CDR3 consists of 18 residues. V shed 0 bases and J 4 bases; nucleotides not matched to a gene: 14. This CDR3 reads CASSQEYIRQGRGYGYTF. The CDR3 DNA sequence: TGCGCCAGCAGCCAAGAATACATACGACAGGGTCGGGGCTATGGCTACACCTTC.

The chain joins TRBV5-5 to TRBJ2-7; TRBD2 matches at 11 bases. The CDR3 sequence is 18 residues long. V gave up 2 bases and J gave up 3 bases; unmatched junction bases: 13. Germline values: CDR1 SGHKS, CDR2 YYEKEE (reference sequence). CDR3 sequence: CASSFEVLAGVDGYEQYF. The CDR3 DNA reads as TGTGCCAGCAGCTTCGAGGTACTAGCGGGAGTGGATGGCTACGAGCAGTACTTC.

The rearrangement links TRBV6-6 to TRBJ1-4; D ambiguous. Trimming removed 0 bases from V and 3 bases from J, with 8 bases in between. This CDR3 has 15 residues. CDR1 and CDR2 (germline): MNHNY, SVGAGI (reference sequence). The CDR3 spells CASSYSSGANEKLFF. The CDR3, as DNA: TGTGCCAGCAGTTACTCGTCCGGGGCTAATGAAAAACTGTTTTTT.

The chain combines TRBV29-1 with TRBJ2-3; TRBD2 agrees at 11 bases. The junction had 5 bases not matched to a gene; V was cut back by 6 bases and J by 3 bases. The CDR3 runs 14 residues. Germline lookup yields CDR1 SQVTM and CDR2 ANQGSEA. The CDR3 sequence is CSVGTSGGTDTQYF. The CDR3 DNA follows: TGCAGCGTGGGAACTAGCGGGGGAACAGATACGCAGTATTTT.

This clone was seen a handful of times. This chain links TRBV3-1 (or the pseudogene TRBV3-2) with TRBJ1-2; a weak D match, TRBD1 (5 bases). The CDR3 loop spans 14 amino acids. The ends were cut back, 0 bases at V and 8 bases at J, with 13 bases in the middle. Per germline, CDR1 LGHDT and CDR2 YNNKEL (reference sequence). CDR3 sequence (DNA): TGTGCCAGCAGCCAAGATCGGCAGGGTGGCGGCTACACCTTC. This encodes CASSQDRQGGGYTF.

As DNA, the CDR3 is TGTGCCAGCAGCATCCGGGCAGCGGGAGGGCCGTTTGAGGCCGGGGAGCTGTTTTTT. Translated: CASSIRAAGGPFEAGELFF. This chain links TRBV21-1 with TRBJ2-2; TRBD2, as called in the table, went unchecked against the DNA. TRBV21-1 corresponds to a pseudogene. The CDR3 has 19 amino acids.